This TCR beta chain was retrieved from a study of long-term antiretroviral therapy in people with HIV (dated by TCRdb to between 2020 and 2023). For context, the study as a whole: The earliest samples were collected approximately a decade before the 2015 WHO recommendation for immediate ART, a period when ART was typically delayed until CD4 counts fell. Of the roughly 30 participants with HIV, approximately twelve were female. A total of under 250 cryopreserved PBMC samples came from 25 to 35 adults with confirmed HIV infection and were collected serially over a mean of roughly six years (range 1-12). No cross-contamination during QIAcube processing was seen in test extractions of a monoclonal T-cell line run alongside approximately 36 polyclonal samples. This retrospective serial study examined whether starting ART and sustained HIV suppression were associated with changes in the composition and diversity of the TRB repertoire in peripheral blood. Results the study describes overall, beyond this receptor: The samples span the years 2004 to 2017, and the ART regimens used may be less effective than current regimens. Inferences about post-ART repertoire changes were limited because no data were available on ART adherence, viral resistance or therapy changes. The repertoire was dominated across all time points by expanded TRB clones identified before ART initiation, although this dominance was seen to fluctuate and to decrease in many PLHIV after ART. Because pre-ART samples had limited cell numbers, profiling was done on unsorted PBMC rather than on sorted CD4+ and CD8+ T cells. Narrower CDR3 length ranges were observed in HIV repertoires than in controls, and an antigen-experienced repertoire with only a slight naive shift after ART was suggested by the network structure. Starting ART was linked to a significant rise in TRB diversity, yet even after long-term ART the diversity remained significantly lower than in transplant donor controls. Because PBMC availability was limited, only the TCR beta chain was sequenced, with no alpha chain pairing.

To be included, a participant needed at least one PBMC sample from before ART initiation plus at least two post-ART samples. Treatment was received in the United States of America by all participants with HIV. Cryopreserved samples of 1-10 million PBMC were thawed and washed before DNA extraction. At the time of the earliest PBMC sample for each participant with HIV, ages ranged from roughly 23 to 60 years. PBMC samples were contributed by each participant from 1-4 timepoints before ART initiation and 2-8 timepoints after ART initiation, with a median of 7 samples. Serial HIV viral load, CD4+ T-cell count, ART history and demographic data were obtained for every participant. Genomic DNA was extracted from unsorted PBMC with a Qiagen kit on a QIAcube, with processing performed in batches of 12 samples. There are 21 amino acids in the CDR3, from cysteine to phenylalanine inclusive. Of all the DNA, just the CDR3 is kept, 63 bases in frame from base 1. V is shortened by 3 bases, J by 1 base, and the region joining them spans 29 bases. For CDR1 and CDR2, the germline V gene lists KGHSH and LQKENI.

Comment on this clone: The antigen it binds to is not known. No much larger clone exists at a distance of one base, and base qualities are not known.

The immunoSEQ hsTCRB v3.0 assay was used at survey level resolution to sequence the TRB variable region. The targeted TRB sequencing depth was about 40,000-55,000 T-cell genomes per sample. TRB libraries were pooled and sequenced on an Illumina MiSeq using a v3 150-cycle kit. Under the source paper's analysis protocol: Analysis of repertoires was carried out in R inside a reproducible Nextflow workflow spanning QC, data transformation and analysis. LymphoSeq2, an R package for exploring AIRR-Seq data, was used to implement custom analyses. A few samples that produced fewer than 5000 total TRB sequences were removed, so some 190 HIV repertoires were analyzed. Of the 180 to 200 retained HIV repertoires, under 65 were collected before and roughly 130 after ART initiation. Repertoires were downsampled to 5000 TRB nucleotide sequences, and summary statistics were averaged over 100 downsampling iterations. The analysis kept only TRB sequences whose CDR3 regions were at least seven amino acids long. Two measures captured diversity: a Shannon entropy-derived clonality score and the Gini coefficient. In repertoire networks, the top 5000 CDR3 amino acid sequences were linked whenever an edit distance of one separated two sequences. GLIPH2 predicted antigen specificity groups and MHC restriction for TRB CDR3 amino acid sequences. To flag known associations with CMV, EBV, HIV or tissue antigens, CDR3 amino acid sequences were compared against VDJdb and McPAS-TCR. Pre-ART, post-ART and control groups were compared with Wilcoxon signed-rank tests and Holm-Bonferroni correction. TCRdb mirrors the immuneACCESS table, restricted to in-frame sequences. Some clones are absent from its copies; in checked studies, under half trace to an unresolved V gene, and the reason for the others is unknown. Clone size and V and J calls were adopted from that table, with D and trimming inferred from the DNA. The table for this sample lists 35,000 to 45,000 clones; around 86% of them were counted only once. The ten largest clones add up to 5.5% to 6.5% of the sample.

The clonotype originates from a man between 18 and 29 years old with HIV. The sample was unsorted PBMCs, taken 1 year after starting antiretroviral therapy. In this chain, TRBV18 is recombined with TRBJ2-3, with the D gene not confidently named. The bases are TGTGCCAGCTCACCCCTAGAAGAGTTGATTTCACCCATTTCACGCACAGATACGCAGTATTTT. Translated, this gives CASSPLEELISPISRTDTQYF. The CDR3, completed at both ends by the reference TRBV18 and TRBJ2-3 genes, gives the full variable domain NAGVMQNPRHLVRRRGQEARLRCSPMKGHSHVYWYRQLPEEGLKFMVYLQKENIIDESGMPKERFSAEFPKEGPSILRIQQVVRGDSAAYFCASSPLEELISPISRTDTQYFGPGTRLTVL.